The following is a T cell receptor beta chain sequence with its context. Repertoires were generated with immunoSEQ multiplex PCR, while TCRdb's copy carries only in-frame clones and drops some. This table holds 14,000 or so clones, around 90% found once. This sample was included in a study of blood T cell repertoires in COVID-19. Germline loops: CDR1 LGHNA, CDR2 YSLEER. V gave up 1 base and J gave up 6 bases, with 18 bases separating them. The CDR3 is 16 residues long. This chain connects TRBV4-3 to TRBJ1-2; D remains ambiguous. This sequence was found in a human donor with active COVID-19. The donor label of this sample is uncertain. Material: peripheral blood. The CDR3 loop is CASSQAVVGGRDGYTF. In nucleotides, the CDR3 is TGCGCCAGCAGCCAAGCTGTTGTAGGCGGGAGGGATGGCTACACCTTC.